These T cell receptor beta chains were read from a single sample in a study of T cells in Graves' hyperthyroidism and ophthalmopathy. TCRdb re-derived calls from the multiplex PCR reads in MiXCR, one entry per CDR3 protein. The repertoire includes 350,000 to 450,000 distinct CDR3 sequences, about 15% of them detected once, and around 10% sits in the top ten. The specimen was blood. All receptors come from a woman between 55 and 75 years old with Graves' hyperthyroidism. Each CDR3 is given with its conserved first and last residue. Where a row states a size, it is once, few, many or the class of an expanded clone; other rows omit it.

v_call	clone_size	j_call	cdr3_aa
TRBV11-2	NA	TRBJ2-3	CASSRAQGAWLDTQYF
TRBV6-1	many	TRBJ2-1	CAIRERGYEQFF
TRBV5-6	NA	TRBJ2-6	CASSPEAGTGKLTGANVLTF
TRBV6-1	NA	TRBJ1-2	CASSEYRGPWPYGYTF
TRBV6-2/TRBV6-3	many	TRBJ2-3	CASRAGKKSSTDTQYF
TRBV3-1	many	TRBJ2-7	CASSQVFGKGISYEQYF
TRBV10-3	many	TRBJ2-1	CAISETSRNNEQFF
TRBV29-1	many	TRBJ2-1	CSVRDSVNNEQFF
TRBV2	many	TRBJ1-5	CASSETGQGRQPQHF
TRBV6-2/TRBV6-3	few	TRBJ1-3	CASSYSLQSGNTIYF
TRBV5-1	many	TRBJ2-5	CASSSLQGPGQETQYF
TRBV19	many	TRBJ1-3	CASRRGSSSGNTIYF
TRBV27	many	TRBJ2-3	CASSPRTSGRAYTQYF
TRBV2	many	TRBJ2-7	CASSVVQGRDEQYF
TRBV30	many	TRBJ1-2	CAWSGQAAYGYTF
TRBV4-1	few	TRBJ2-7	CASSQDLTYEQYF
TRBV6-1	NA	TRBJ1-1	CASSDVQGGRSTEAFF
TRBV30	NA	TRBJ1-2	CAHIQGATNYGYTF
TRBV15	many	TRBJ2-7	CATSRDGGPHYEQYF
TRBV12-3/TRBV12-4	few	TRBJ2-1	CASGLAGGLLQFF
TRBV7-2	many	TRBJ2-5	CASSLAGQLVETQYF
TRBV3-1	many	TRBJ2-7	CASSQELSRTGIYEQYF
TRBV24-1	NA	TRBJ2-3	CATSERQGHRGDTQYF
TRBV7-2	NA	TRBJ2-7	CASRHGASSSYEQYF
TRBV28	many	TRBJ2-7	CASSPGQLGAEQYF
TRBV27	NA	TRBJ2-7	CASGLPGRTGEQYF
TRBV9	many	TRBJ2-7	CASSVASGTDSYEQYF
TRBV7-8	many	TRBJ1-1	CASSLGVLGTEAFF
TRBV2	few	TRBJ2-5	CASSKGALGETQYF
TRBV5-5	many	TRBJ2-5	CASSLAAGALGTQYF
TRBV30	many	TRBJ2-2	CAWSGRISGELFF
TRBV7-2	few	TRBJ1-6	CASSPQQGTPLHF
TRBV30	many	TRBJ1-2	CAWSASGFPSRDGYTF
TRBV10-2	few	TRBJ2-5	CASSESRVPETQYF
TRBV11-3	many	TRBJ2-2	CASSLFGATNTGELFF
TRBV20-1	many	TRBJ2-2	CSARQGGSGELFF
TRBV6-2/TRBV6-3	many	TRBJ2-7	CASSQDAIYEQYF
TRBV5-5	NA	TRBJ1-1	CASSFTWAGDTEAFF
TRBV28	many	TRBJ1-1	CASSLDPGQNTEAFF
TRBV7-3	many	TRBJ2-1	CASSSLAGEANEQFF
TRBV20-1	NA	TRBJ2-3	CSAPQVLTDTQYF
TRBV6-1	many	TRBJ1-2	CASRDPGRFGYTF
TRBV15	many	TRBJ2-7	CATSRDPGKQYF
TRBV2	NA	TRBJ1-6	CASSPRGAVVNSPLHF
TRBV5-5	many	TRBJ2-7	CASSSDSWSYEQYF
TRBV5-1	many	TRBJ1-5	CASSLRAGPNQPQHF
TRBV6-1	few	TRBJ2-2	CASSTGLAVNTGELFF
TRBV12-3/TRBV12-4	many	TRBJ1-3	CASSPATARGSAGNTIYF
TRBV20-1	few	TRBJ2-1	CSARDLVAGELWGNEQFF
TRBV19	NA	TRBJ2-3	CASSPSRRSTDTQYF
TRBV6-1	few	TRBJ1-2	CASSRTTSGGYTF
TRBV12-3/TRBV12-4	NA	TRBJ2-4	CASSTGGPIQYF
TRBV20-1	many	TRBJ2-1	CSALTDRGEQFF
TRBV29-1	few	TRBJ1-2	CSVVSGNYGYTF
TRBV19	NA	TRBJ2-2	CASSRKPGLAGATGELFF
TRBV11-2	many	TRBJ1-1	CASSLLYRGAGTVEAFF
TRBV6-2/TRBV6-3	many	TRBJ2-3	CASSYSGRGRTDTQYF
TRBV6-1	NA	TRBJ2-7	CASSTGQDIYEQYF
TRBV20-1	many	TRBJ2-3	CSQTPAGGREDTQYF